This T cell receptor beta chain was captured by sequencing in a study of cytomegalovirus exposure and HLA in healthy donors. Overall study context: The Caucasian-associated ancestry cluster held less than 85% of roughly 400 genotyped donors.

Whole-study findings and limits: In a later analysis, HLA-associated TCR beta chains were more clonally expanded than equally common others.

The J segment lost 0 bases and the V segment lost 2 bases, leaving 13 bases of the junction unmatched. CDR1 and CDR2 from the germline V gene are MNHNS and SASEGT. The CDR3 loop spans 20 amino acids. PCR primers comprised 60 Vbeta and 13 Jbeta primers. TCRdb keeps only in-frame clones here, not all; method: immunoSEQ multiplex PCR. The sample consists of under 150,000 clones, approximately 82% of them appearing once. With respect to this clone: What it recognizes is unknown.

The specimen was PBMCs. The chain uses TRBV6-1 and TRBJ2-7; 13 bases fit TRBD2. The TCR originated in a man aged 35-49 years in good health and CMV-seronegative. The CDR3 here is CASSEFLNGLAGASSYEQYF. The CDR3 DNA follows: TGTGCCAGCAGTGAATTTCTGAATGGACTAGCGGGAGCCAGCTCCTACGAGCAGTACTTC.